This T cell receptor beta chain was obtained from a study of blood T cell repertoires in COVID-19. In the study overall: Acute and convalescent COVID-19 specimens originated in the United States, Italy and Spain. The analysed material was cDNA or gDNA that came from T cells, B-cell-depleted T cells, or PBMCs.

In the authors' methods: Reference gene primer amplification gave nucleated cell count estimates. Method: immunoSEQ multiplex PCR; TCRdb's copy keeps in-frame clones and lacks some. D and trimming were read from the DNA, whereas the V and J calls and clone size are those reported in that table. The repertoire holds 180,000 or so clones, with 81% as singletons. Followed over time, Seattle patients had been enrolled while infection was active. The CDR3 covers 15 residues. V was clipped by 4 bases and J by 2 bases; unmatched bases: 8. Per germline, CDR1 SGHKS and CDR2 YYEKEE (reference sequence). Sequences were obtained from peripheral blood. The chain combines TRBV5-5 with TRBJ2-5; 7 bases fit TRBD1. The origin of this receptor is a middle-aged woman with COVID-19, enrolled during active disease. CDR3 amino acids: CASSRKPGQQETQYF. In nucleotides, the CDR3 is TGTGCCAGCAGCCGCAAACCGGGACAGCAAGAGACCCAGTACTTC.